This T cell receptor beta chain came from a study of breast tumors, draining lymph nodes, adjacent tissues. Each CDR3 protein gets one entry after TCRdb re-called the multiplex PCR reads with MiXCR. The data contain 150,000 to 250,000 distinct CDR3 sequences, roughly 29% of them singletons. General study findings and limits: Tumor TCR diversity was below lymph nodes but above nontumor tissue. Tumor and nontumor repertoires were significantly more similar in luminal-like than in basal-like breast cancer.

Samples came from axillary lymph nodes draining the breast cancer. This clonotype has at least ten counts. Its antigen is not identified. The CDR3 length is 16 residues. V gave up 0 bases and J gave up 4 bases; unmatched junction bases: 3. CDR1 is SGHRS and CDR2 is YFSETQ in the germline V gene. The sequence was collected from a female donor with breast cancer. Some clones in this sample may be carry-over from other donors' samples. This chain links TRBV5-1 with TRBJ2-2; the match to TRBD1 covers 10 bases. Material: axillary lymph node tissue. The CDR3 DNA reads as TGCGCCAGCAGCTTGGGGGACAGGGGCCCCACCGGGGAGCTGTTTTTT. Protein: CASSLGDRGPTGELFF.